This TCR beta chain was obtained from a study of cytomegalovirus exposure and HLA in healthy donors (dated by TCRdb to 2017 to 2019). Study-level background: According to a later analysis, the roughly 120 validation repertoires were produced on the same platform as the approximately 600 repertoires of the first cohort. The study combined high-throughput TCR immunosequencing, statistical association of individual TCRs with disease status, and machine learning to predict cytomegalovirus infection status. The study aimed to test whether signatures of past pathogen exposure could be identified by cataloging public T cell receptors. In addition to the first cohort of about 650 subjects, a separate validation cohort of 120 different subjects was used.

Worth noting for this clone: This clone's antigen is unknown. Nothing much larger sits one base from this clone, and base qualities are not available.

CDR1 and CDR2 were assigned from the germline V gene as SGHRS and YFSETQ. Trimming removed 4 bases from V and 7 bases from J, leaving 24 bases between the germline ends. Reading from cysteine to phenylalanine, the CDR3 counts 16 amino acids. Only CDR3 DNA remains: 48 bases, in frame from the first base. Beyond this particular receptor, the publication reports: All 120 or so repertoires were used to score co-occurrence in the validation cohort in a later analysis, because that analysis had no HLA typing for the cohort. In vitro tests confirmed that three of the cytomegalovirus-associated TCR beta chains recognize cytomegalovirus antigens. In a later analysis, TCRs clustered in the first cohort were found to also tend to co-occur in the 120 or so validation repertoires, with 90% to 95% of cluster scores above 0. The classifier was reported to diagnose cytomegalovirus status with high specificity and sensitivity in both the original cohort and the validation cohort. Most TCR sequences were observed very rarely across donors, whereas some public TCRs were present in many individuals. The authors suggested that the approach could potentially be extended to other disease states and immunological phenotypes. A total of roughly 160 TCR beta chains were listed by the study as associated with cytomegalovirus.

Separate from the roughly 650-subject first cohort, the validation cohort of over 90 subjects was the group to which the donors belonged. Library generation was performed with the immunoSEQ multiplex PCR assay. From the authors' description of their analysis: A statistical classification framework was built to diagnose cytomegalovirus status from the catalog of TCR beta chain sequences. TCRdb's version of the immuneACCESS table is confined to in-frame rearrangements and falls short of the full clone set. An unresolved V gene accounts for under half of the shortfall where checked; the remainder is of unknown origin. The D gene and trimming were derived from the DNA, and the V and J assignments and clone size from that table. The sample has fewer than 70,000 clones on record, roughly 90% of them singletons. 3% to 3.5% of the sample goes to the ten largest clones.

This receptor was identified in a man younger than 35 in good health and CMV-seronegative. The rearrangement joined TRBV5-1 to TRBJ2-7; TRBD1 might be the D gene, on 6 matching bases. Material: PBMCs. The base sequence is TGCGCCAGCAGCGGAACGGATTTACAGGGACCAGGAGAGCAGTACTTC. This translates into CASSGTDLQGPGEQYF. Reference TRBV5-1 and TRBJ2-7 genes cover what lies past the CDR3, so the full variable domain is KAGVTQTPRYLIKTRGQQVTLSCSPISGHRSVSWYQQTPGQGLQFLFEYFSETQRNKGNFPGRFSGRQFSNSRSEMNVSTLELGDSALYLCASSGTDLQGPGEQYFGPGTRLTVT.